Each of the 30 T cell receptor beta chains below was sequenced from the same sample in a study of blood T cells in healthy people across ages. The use of a sample-barcoded 5' primer and a J-beta primer mix characterized a second PCR of about 7 to 12 cycles. A single record per CDR3 protein comes from TCRdb applying MiXCR to the 5' RACE reads. The table has 1.5 million to 2 million distinct CDR3 sequences, approximately 50% seen once. The sequenced sample consisted of blood. The receptors shown here come from a woman in her 40s in good health.

Concerning this clonotype: The junction departs from germline at one end; a sequencing error may be responsible. This chain uses TRBV9 with TRBJ2-3; 11 bases match TRBD2. The CDR3 sequence is 16 residues long. Looked up from germline, CDR1 is SGDLS and CDR2 is YYNGEE. The CDR3 region is CASSVGLAGGSDAQYF. The CDR3 region has the DNA TGTGCCAGCAGCGTAGGCCTAGCGGGGGGTTCAGATGCGCAGTATTTT. The variable domain in full, with the rest retrieved from reference TRBV9 and TRBJ2-3, is DSGVTQTPKHLITATGQRVTLRCSPRSGDLSVYWYQQSLDQGLQFLIQYYNGEERAKGNILERFSAQQFPDLHSELNLSSLELGDSALYFCASSVGLAGGSDAQYFGPGTRLTVL.

The CDR3 nucleotides are TGTGCCACCAGCGGGGGACAGGATCGTGAGCAGTACTTC. This sequence encodes CATSGGQDREQYF. The chain carries TRBV15 and TRBJ2-5, with 8 bases aligning to TRBD1. The CDR3 totals 13 residues. Germline CDR1 LNHNV, CDR2 YYDKDF (reference sequence). Unmatched junction bases numbered 10, after V lost 5 bases and J lost 11 bases.

In its sample, this clonotype was seen a few times. The J gene is TRBJ1-1, the V gene TRBV27; possibly TRBD1 for D (5 bases). The V gene lost 0 bases and the J gene lost 7 bases, with 9 bases spanning the gap. Germline V gene lookup returns CDR1 MNHEY and CDR2 SMNVEV (reference sequence). The CDR3 consists of 13 residues. The CDR3 sequence is CASSLSTVHEAFF. The CDR3 nucleotides are TGTGCCAGCAGTTTATCGACAGTGCATGAAGCTTTCTTT.

The chain recombines TRBV4-3 with TRBJ2-7; TRBD1 aligns across 9 bases. With V trimmed by 2 bases and J by 7 bases, 12 bases remained unmatched. This CDR3 region has 16 residues. Germline V gene data show CDR1 as LGHNA and CDR2 as YSLEER. CDR3 in DNA: TGCGCCAGCAGCCAACCGACCGGGACAGGGATCGGTGAGCAGTACTTC. Its protein product is CASSQPTGTGIGEQYF.

V gene TRBV20-1 combines with J gene TRBJ1-2; no firm D call. CDR1 is DFQATT and CDR2 is SNEGSKA in the germline V gene (reference sequence). The CDR3 runs to 13 residues. The V end was cut by 6 bases, the J end by 3 bases, with 14 bases between. The CDR3, as DNA: TGCAGTGCAAACCCGACTGAAGACTATGGCTACACCTTC. Translation: CSANPTEDYGYTF.

This clonotype was recorded a few times. This sequence joins TRBV7-9 and TRBJ2-3, with D possibly matching TRBD2 (6 bases). This CDR3 spans 18 amino acids. Germline V CDR1 and CDR2: SEHNR, FQNEAQ (reference sequence). V was pared by 10 bases and J by 1 base, with 27 bases between. The CDR3 sequence is CAIKLPYWFAGRTDTQYF. DNA for the CDR3: TGTGCCATTAAACTTCCTTATTGGTTCGCGGGGCGCACAGATACGCAGTATTTT.

The chain combines TRBV10-1 with TRBJ2-1; possible D gene TRBD1, 6 bases. Trimming took off 3 bases at V and 7 bases at J, with 13 bases between the two ends. This CDR3 region has 14 residues. Germline CDR1 WNHNN, CDR2 SYGVQD (reference sequence). As DNA, the CDR3 is TGCGCCAGCAGTGACACCTCTAGGGGGAATGAGCAGTTCTTC. It yields the protein CASSDTSRGNEQFF.

The V call is TRBV10-3, the J call TRBJ2-1; D gene unclear. Near its end, the DNA agrees better with TRBJ2-7, so the J call may be wrong. The CDR3 totals 12 residues. CDR1 and CDR2 (germline): ENHRY, SYGVKD. Here the CDR3 reads CAISERANEQYF. The CDR3 DNA follows: TGTGCCATCAGTGAACGGGCAAATGAGCAGTACTTC.

The V and J genes are TRBV7-2 and TRBJ2-7; D not certain. The tail of the sequence fits TRBJ2-5 better, so the J call may be wrong. Germline assignment: CDR1 SGHTA and CDR2 FQGNSA. CDR3 length: 13 residues. The CDR3 bases are TGTGCCAGCAGCGTAGACCATACGGAGACCCAGTACTTC. It is translated as CASSVDHTETQYF.

There are a few counts of this clonotype. The chain couples TRBV29-1 to TRBJ2-3, with a tentative D call TRBD1 (6 bases). The CDR3 covers 12 residues. The V end lost 8 bases, the J end lost 1 base, and 10 bases lay between the germline ends. Germline V CDR1 and CDR2: SQVTM, ANQGSEA. This CDR3 is CSLRQGTDTQYF. CDR3 coding DNA: TGCAGCTTAAGACAGGGCACAGATACGCAGTATTTT.

J is TRBJ1-2 and V is TRBV6-6; 11 nucleotides align to TRBD1. This CDR3 contains 16 residues. The germline CDR1 and CDR2 sequences are MNHNY and SVGAGI (reference sequence). After removal of 7 bases from V and 2 bases from J, the junction contained 9 bases not matched to a gene. As DNA, the CDR3 is TGTGCCAGCACTACGCCAGGGGACAGGGGGAACTATGGCTACACCTTC. Its translation: CASTTPGDRGNYGYTF.

Concerning this clonotype itself: An end of the junction differs from the germline gene, which may be a read error. The chain is built from TRBV7-2 and TRBJ1-4; the D is unclear. CDR3 length equals 16 residues. From germline, CDR1 is SGHTA and CDR2 FQGNSA. CDR3 sequence reads: CASSLEWGATNEKLFF. The CDR3 DNA is TGTGCCAGCAGTTTAGAATGGGGTGCAACTAATGAAAAACTGTTTTTT.

V usage is TRBV27 and J usage is TRBJ2-1; tentatively, D is TRBD2 (5 bases). V lost 4 bases to trimming and J lost 0 bases, with 13 bases between them. Germline CDR1 reads MNHEY; CDR2 reads SMNVEV (reference sequence). The CDR3 covers 16 residues. The CDR3 DNA follows: TGTGCCAGCAGTTACAACGGGGTTACCTCCTACAATGAGCAGTTCTTC. It specifies CASSYNGVTSYNEQFF.

CDR3 loop: CASSNQYRDRYEQYF. As DNA, the CDR3 is TGTGCCAGCAGTAACCAATACCGGGACAGGTACGAGCAGTACTTC. V gene TRBV6-6 combines with J gene TRBJ2-7, with 8 nucleotides matching TRBD1. This CDR3 is built from 15 residues. V shed 5 bases, J shed 4 bases, and the junction held 10 bases outside the gene matches. Germline loops: CDR1 MNHNY, CDR2 SVGAGI (reference sequence).

This clonotype was detected once. The chain couples TRBV10-3 to TRBJ2-7, with D possibly called TRBD1 or TRBD2 (6 bases each). The CDR3 runs to 13 residues. Trimming took 0 bases from V and 7 from J, leaving 10 bases between them. From germline, CDR1 is ENHRY and CDR2 SYGVKD. The CDR3 loop reads CAISESGGHEQYF. DNA of the CDR3: TGTGCCATCAGTGAGTCAGGGGGGCATGAGCAGTACTTC.

The V gene is TRBV20-1, the J gene TRBJ2-3; perhaps TRBD2 as D (6 bases). Trimming removed 3 bases at V and 2 bases at J, with 15 bases between. The CDR3 runs 15 residues. Germline values: CDR1 DFQATT, CDR2 SNEGSKA (reference sequence). In nucleotides, the CDR3 is TGCAGTGCTAGGGCCTCTCGCGGGGACACAGATACGCAGTATTTT. This codes for CSARASRGDTDTQYF.

V is TRBV29-1 and J is TRBJ1-2; D gene unclear. The V gene lost 0 bases and the J gene lost 0 bases, with 8 bases spanning the gap. Germline V lookup: CDR1 SQVTM, CDR2 ANQGSEA. This CDR3 has 14 residues. The CDR3 reads CSVEDPQSNYGYTF. The CDR3 DNA follows: TGCAGCGTTGAAGATCCGCAATCTAACTATGGCTACACCTTC.

A few counts support this clonotype. The chain uses TRBV5-5 and TRBJ2-3; D is perhaps TRBD1 (6 bases). Germline CDR1 and CDR2: SGHKS and YYEKEE (reference sequence). CDR3 size: 14 residues. V lost 4 bases and J 5 bases, leaving 14 bases between the germline ends. CDR3 loop: CASSVEQGRDTQYF. Written as DNA, the CDR3 is TGTGCCAGCAGCGTTGAACAGGGAAGAGATACGCAGTATTTT.

This chain connects TRBV7-2 to TRBJ2-1, with D possibly being TRBD1 (6 bases). The tail of the sequence fits TRBJ2-7 better, so the J call may be wrong. Germline V gene lookup returns CDR1 SGHTA and CDR2 FQGNSA. The CDR3 covers 16 residues. The CDR3 DNA is TGTGCCAGCAGCGGTACGGCAGGGGCGGGTTACAATGAGCAGTACTTC. It is translated as CASSGTAGAGYNEQYF.

The rearrangement links TRBV7-2 to TRBJ1-5; D uncertain. In germline, CDR1 is SGHTA, CDR2 FQGNSA. V shed 1 base and J shed 3 bases, with 7 bases lying between them. The CDR3 extends over 14 amino acids. The CDR3 DNA follows: TGTGCCAGCAGCTTAGAGGCAGTCAATCAGCCCCAGCATTTT. Translation gives CASSLEAVNQPQHF.

This rearrangement joins TRBV18 to TRBJ1-6, with 8 positions matching TRBD1. The CDR3 length is 18 residues. J gave up 10 bases and V 3 bases, and 17 bases lay outside the gene matches. Germline V CDR1 and CDR2: KGHSH, LQKENI. The CDR3: CASSPDSVGQGAKSPLHF. CDR3 DNA sequence: TGTGCCAGCTCACCCGATTCAGTTGGACAGGGAGCGAAATCACCCCTCCACTTT.

This clonotype has a handful of counts. The V gene is TRBV6-1, the J gene TRBJ2-7, with TRBD1 matching over 11 bases. From germline, CDR1 is MNHNS and CDR2 SASEGT. The CDR3 runs to 14 residues. Trimming at V came to 6 bases and at J to 2 bases, leaving 3 bases not matched to a gene. CDR3 in DNA: TGTGCCAGCAGGGGGACAGGGGGACCCTACGAGCAGTACTTC. Encoded protein: CASRGTGGPYEQYF.

This clonotype was recorded a few times. This rearrangement joins TRBV14 to TRBJ2-7; 7 bases match TRBD1. The closer fit of TRBJ2-5 to the DNA end suggests the J call may be wrong. Germline-derived CDR1 and CDR2 are SGHDN and FVKESK. This CDR3 has 15 residues. The CDR3 spells CASSSGTVIQETQYF. The DNA of the CDR3 is TGTGCCAGCAGTTCCGGGACAGTCATCCAAGAGACCCAGTACTTC.

The rearrangement uses TRBV20-1 and TRBJ2-7; D possibly corresponds to TRBD2 (5 bases). Germline lookup yields CDR1 DFQATT and CDR2 SNEGSKA (reference sequence). The CDR3 is made up of 14 amino acids. V was clipped by 6 bases and J by 0 bases, with 15 bases between them. CDR3 protein: CSAKGSGSSYEQYF. CDR3 coding DNA: TGCAGTGCCAAGGGTAGTGGGAGCTCCTACGAGCAGTACTTC.

This clonotype was detected a few times. The chain joins TRBV10-3 to TRBJ2-3; possibly TRBD1 for D (5 bases). The germline V and J ends were trimmed by 5 bases and 6 bases, with 15 bases remaining between them. This CDR3 region has 14 residues. The germline gives CDR1 ENHRY, CDR2 SYGVKD. The CDR3 DNA reads as TGTGCCATCAGTAAGACAGACGGGTTCGATACGCAGTATTTT. Its translation: CAISKTDGFDTQYF.

The rearrangement uses TRBV24-1 and TRBJ2-5; tentatively, D is TRBD1 or TRBD2 (6 bases each). Trimming removed 4 bases from V and 11 bases from J, with 22 bases in between. The CDR3 is made up of 15 amino acids. Germline assignment: CDR1 KGHDR and CDR2 SFDVKD. The CDR3 reads CATSDRRRGFNEQYF. The CDR3 DNA reads as TGTGCCACCAGTGACCGGCGGAGGGGGTTCAATGAGCAGTACTTC.

A few counts support this clonotype. The chain combines TRBV6-2 or TRBV6-3 with TRBJ2-7, with 12 bases that match TRBD1. With V trimmed by 6 bases and J by 6 bases, 3 bases remained unmatched. Germline values: CDR1 MNHEY, CDR2 SVGEGT. The CDR3 has 13 residues. The CDR3 DNA sequence: TGTGCCAGCAGAGGGACAGGGGGCTCCGAGCAGTACTTC. Protein sequence: CASRGTGGSEQYF.

The chain has TRBV12-3 or TRBV12-4 and TRBJ1-1; 8 positions agree with TRBD1. This CDR3 comprises 13 residues. The V and J ends lost 5 bases and 10 bases, in that order; junction bases with no gene match: 9. The CDR3 region is CASSQDRALVAFF. In nucleotides, the CDR3 is TGTGCCAGCAGTCAGGACAGGGCGCTAGTAGCTTTCTTT.

The sample holds many counts of this clonotype. The chain links TRBV14 to TRBJ2-2, with D uncertain. This CDR3 has 14 amino acids. Trimming cost V 1 base and J 2 bases, with 5 bases left between them. Germline V CDR1 and CDR2: SGHDN, FVKESK. CDR3 coding DNA: TGTGCCAGCAGCCAAGCACTTAACACCGGGGAGCTGTTTTTT. It codes for CASSQALNTGELFF.

This rearrangement joins TRBV21-1 to TRBJ2-3; the D call TRBD1 from the table was never checked on the DNA. TRBV21-1 is a pseudogene segment. This CDR3 is built from 17 residues. In DNA, the CDR3 is TGTGCCAGCTGTCCGGGACAGAATATGGGATGCACAGATACGCAGTATTTT. Residues: CASCPGQNMGCTDTQYF.